The clone carrying this T cell receptor beta chain has a handful of counts. As yet, its antigen is unknown. These data come from a study of radiotherapy plus CTLA-4 blockade in lung cancer. Findings of the study overall: Blood TCR clones of tumor origin expanded after radiotherapy plus ipilimumab. The best prediction of response reportedly came from early blood T cell clone dynamics, with interferon-beta.

The table came from immunoSEQ multiplex PCR; TCRdb's copy has only in-frame clones and leaves some out. This table holds just under 45,000 clones, 55% to 80% found once. Trimming pared 5 bases from V and 12 bases from J, leaving 22 bases between. This CDR3 comprises 14 residues. The germline gives CDR1 GTSNPN, CDR2 SVGIG (reference sequence). Patients in the study, people with chemo-refractory metastatic non-small-cell lung cancer, received focal radiation plus ipilimumab CTLA-4 blockade. The clonotype was recovered from a human donor with non-small cell lung cancer who had a partial response to radiotherapy plus ipilimumab. The sequencing here drew on peripheral blood, taken from a patient treated with radiotherapy plus ipilimumab. The chain joins TRBV30 to TRBJ1-4, with D possibly matching TRBD1 (6 bases). Written as DNA, the CDR3 is TGTGCCTGGGGAGAGGGGGACGGGCAGATGGAACTGTTTTTT. Protein sequence: CAWGEGDGQMELFF. Full variable domain (missing parts from reference TRBV30 and TRBJ1-4): SQTIHQWPATLVQPVGSPLSLECTVEGTSNPNLYWYRQAAGRGLQLLFYSVGIGQISSEVPQNLSASRPQDRQFILSSKKLLLSDSGFYLCAWGEGDGQMELFFGSGTQLSVL.